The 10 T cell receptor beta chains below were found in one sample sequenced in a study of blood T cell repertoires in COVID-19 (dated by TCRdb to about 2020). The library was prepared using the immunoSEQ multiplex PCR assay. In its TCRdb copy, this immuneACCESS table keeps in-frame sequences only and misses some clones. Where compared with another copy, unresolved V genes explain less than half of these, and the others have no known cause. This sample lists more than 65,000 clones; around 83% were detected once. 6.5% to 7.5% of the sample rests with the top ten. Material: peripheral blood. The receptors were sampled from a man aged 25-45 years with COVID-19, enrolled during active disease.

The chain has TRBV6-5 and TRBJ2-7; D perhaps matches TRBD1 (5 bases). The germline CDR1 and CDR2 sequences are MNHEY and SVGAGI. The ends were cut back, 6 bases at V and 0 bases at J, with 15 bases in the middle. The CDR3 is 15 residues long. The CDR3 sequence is CASRFRVPLSYEQYF. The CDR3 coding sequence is TGTGCCAGCAGATTCAGGGTCCCTCTCTCCTACGAGCAGTACTTC.

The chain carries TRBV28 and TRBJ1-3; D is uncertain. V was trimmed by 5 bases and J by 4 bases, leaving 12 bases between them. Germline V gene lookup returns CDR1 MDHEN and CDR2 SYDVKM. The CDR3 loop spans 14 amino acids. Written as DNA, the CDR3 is TGTGCCAGCAGTCCCGGGCCGGGAGGAAACACCATATATTTT. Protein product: CASSPGPGGNTIYF.

In DNA form, the CDR3 reads TGTGCCACCAGCAGGGGGGAGGGTGCCTCTGACAATCAGCCCCAGCATTTT. It codes for CATSRGEGASDNQPQHF. The rearrangement uses TRBV15 and TRBJ1-5; TRBD1 might be the D (5 bases). This CDR3 has 17 amino acids. Germline CDR1 and CDR2: LNHNV and YYDKDF (reference sequence). Trimming cost V 3 bases and J 3 bases, with 18 bases left between them.

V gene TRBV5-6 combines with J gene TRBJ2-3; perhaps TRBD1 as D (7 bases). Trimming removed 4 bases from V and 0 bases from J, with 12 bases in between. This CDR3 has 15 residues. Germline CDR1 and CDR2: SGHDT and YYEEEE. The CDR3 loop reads CASSAGQTSTDTQYF. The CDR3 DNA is TGTGCCAGCAGCGCGGGACAGACTAGCACAGATACGCAGTATTTT.

The CDR3 coding sequence is TGTGCCAGCGGGACTAGCGGGGGGAACAATGAGCAGTTCTTC. This translates into CASGTSGGNNEQFF. The rearrangement joins TRBV28 to TRBJ2-1; 15 nucleotides match TRBD2. The J segment lost 5 bases and the V segment lost 8 bases, leaving 1 base of the junction unmatched. The CDR3 has 14 residues. Germline V lookup: CDR1 MDHEN, CDR2 SYDVKM. Using reference TRBV28 and TRBJ2-1 for the parts outside the CDR3, the full variable domain is DVKVTQSSRYLVKRTGEKVFLECVQDMDHENMFWYRQDPGLGLRLIYFSYDVKMKEKGDIPEGYSVSREKKERFSLILESASTNQTSMYLCASGTSGGNNEQFFGPGTRLTVL.

CDR3 DNA sequence: TGTGCCAGCAGTGCCCGGGACAGGGAATTGGATGAGCAGTTCTTC. Its translation is CASSARDRELDEQFF. The chain combines TRBV28 with TRBJ2-1, with 9 bases that match TRBD1. The germline V gene encodes CDR1 MDHEN and CDR2 SYDVKM. V lost 5 bases and J lost 8; bases outside the gene matches: 10. This CDR3 is 15 amino acids long. The full variable domain, with the rest looked up from reference TRBV28 and TRBJ2-1, is DVKVTQSSRYLVKRTGEKVFLECVQDMDHENMFWYRQDPGLGLRLIYFSYDVKMKEKGDIPEGYSVSREKKERFSLILESASTNQTSMYLCASSARDRELDEQFFGPGTRLTVL.

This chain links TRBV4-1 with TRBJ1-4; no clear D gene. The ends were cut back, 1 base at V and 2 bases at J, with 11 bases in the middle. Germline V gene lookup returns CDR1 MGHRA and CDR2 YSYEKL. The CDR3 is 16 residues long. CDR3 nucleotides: TGCGCCAGCAGCCAAGGGCCGCGGGATACTAATGAAAAACTGTTTTTT. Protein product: CASSQGPRDTNEKLFF.

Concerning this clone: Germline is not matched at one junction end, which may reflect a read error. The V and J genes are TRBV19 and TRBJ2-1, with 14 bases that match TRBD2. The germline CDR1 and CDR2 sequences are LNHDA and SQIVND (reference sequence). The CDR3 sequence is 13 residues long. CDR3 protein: CASSPGLAGAGVF. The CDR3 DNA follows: TGTGCCAGTAGTCCGGGACTAGCGGGGGCGGGGGTCTTC.

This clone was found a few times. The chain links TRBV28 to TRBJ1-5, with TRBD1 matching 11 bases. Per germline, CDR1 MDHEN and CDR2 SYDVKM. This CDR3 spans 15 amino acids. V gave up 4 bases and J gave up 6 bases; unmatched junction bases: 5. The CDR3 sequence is CASSSWTGGSQPQHF. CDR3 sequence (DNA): TGTGCCAGCAGTTCCTGGACAGGGGGCAGTCAGCCCCAGCATTTT.

CDR3 in DNA: TGTGCCAGCAGCTCAACTAGCGGCTCCTACAATGAGCAGTTCTTC. It encodes CASSSTSGSYNEQFF. V gene TRBV6-4 combines with J gene TRBJ2-1; 8 nucleotides match TRBD2. J gave up 0 bases and V 6 bases, and 4 bases lay outside the gene matches. The CDR3 totals 15 residues. Germline V gene data show CDR1 as MRHNA and CDR2 as SNTAGT.